Presented here are 13 T cell receptor beta chains from one specimen sequenced in a study of human T cells and chemical hapten exposure. As for time point: pre-sensitization, week 0. Treatment meaning: therapeutic diphenylcyclopropenone sensitization with weekly scalp DPC. TCRdb itself ran the RACE reads through MiXCR, one entry per CDR3 protein. The sample lists roughly 100,000 distinct CDR3 sequences, approximately 12% occurring once. Sequencing used whole blood, obtained in connection with sensitization to the hapten diphenylcyclopropenone (DPC). The receptors stem from a woman aged 45-65 years with alopecia areata. Some clones in this sample may be carry-over from other donors' samples.

Ten or more counts support this clonotype. The V call is TRBV6-5, the J call TRBJ2-2; D is ambiguous. V dropped 7 bases and J dropped 0 bases, with 6 bases sitting between them. There are 13 residues in the CDR3. Germline CDR1 is MNHEY and CDR2 is SVGAGI. The CDR3 protein is CASTTSNTGELFF. Here the CDR3 DNA reads TGTGCCAGCACTACCTCGAACACCGGGGAGCTGTTTTTT.

In this sample, this clonotype turned up a few times. Relative to the germline gene, one junction end is altered; a read error may explain this. The gene calls are TRBV28 and TRBJ1-1, with D possibly TRBD1 on 5 matching bases. This CDR3 spans 10 amino acids. From germline, CDR1 is MDHEN and CDR2 SYDVKM. Written as DNA, the CDR3 is TGTGCCAGCAGTTCCTCCGGGGCCGTCTTT. Amino acid sequence: CASSSSGAVF.

The chain recombines TRBV7-2 with TRBJ2-5, with TRBD2 matching over 8 bases. The CDR3 loop spans 15 amino acids. The V and J ends lost 2 bases and 6 bases, in that order; junction bases with no gene match: 8. Germline lookup yields CDR1 SGHTA and CDR2 FQGNSA. CDR3 bases: TGTGCCAGCAGCTTAACGGGGGGGCCGGAGAAGACCCAGTACTTC. Its protein product is CASSLTGGPEKTQYF.

Ten or more counts support this clonotype. The J gene is TRBJ2-7, the V gene TRBV28, with TRBD1 as a possible D gene (5 bases). Trimming took off 5 bases at V and 5 bases at J, with 16 bases between the two ends. Germline lookup yields CDR1 MDHEN and CDR2 SYDVKM. The length of the CDR3 is 14 residues. The CDR3 is CASSNLRGRNEQYF. CDR3 coding DNA: TGTGCCAGCAGTAACCTTAGGGGCCGGAACGAGCAGTACTTC.

The V call is TRBV5-1, the J call TRBJ2-1, with TRBD1 matching 7 bases. V lost 0 bases and J lost 4; bases outside the gene matches: 4. This CDR3 spans 15 amino acids. Per the germline V gene, CDR1 is SGHRS and CDR2 is YFSETQ. In DNA form, the CDR3 reads TGCGCCAGCAGCTTGGGACAGGGTATTTACAATGAGCAGTTCTTC. Residues: CASSLGQGIYNEQFF. The entire variable domain, with the rest obtained from reference TRBV5-1 and TRBJ2-1, is as follows: KAGVTQTPRYLIKTRGQQVTLSCSPISGHRSVSWYQQTPGQGLQFLFEYFSETQRNKGNFPGRFSGRQFSNSRSEMNVSTLELGDSALYLCASSLGQGIYNEQFFGPGTRLTVL.

This clonotype was seen a handful of times. The chain joins TRBV7-2 to TRBJ2-5; no clear D gene. V was shortened by 2 bases and J by 0 bases, with 4 bases between the two germline ends. The CDR3 length is 13 residues. Germline CDR1 reads SGHTA; CDR2 reads FQGNSA. The CDR3 loop is CASSLLNQETQYF. The CDR3 coding sequence is TGTGCCAGCAGCTTATTAAACCAAGAGACCCAGTACTTC. The whole variable domain, filled in from reference TRBV7-2 and TRBJ2-5, reads GAGVSQSPSNKVTEKGKDVELRCDPISGHTALYWYRQSLGQGLEFLIYFQGNSAPDKSGLPSDRFSAERTGGSVSTLTIQRTQQEDSAVYLCASSLLNQETQYFGPGTRLLVL.

This clonotype has only a few counts. The rearrangement links TRBV25-1 to TRBJ2-1; no clear D. The ends were cut back, 1 base at V and 2 bases at J, with 9 bases in the middle. The CDR3 runs to 15 residues. Germline V gene lookup returns CDR1 MGHDK and CDR2 SYGVNS. This CDR3 is CASSELARTYNEQFF. The CDR3 DNA sequence: TGTGCCAGCAGTGAATTAGCCCGAACCTACAATGAGCAGTTCTTC.

The rearrangement uses TRBV27 and TRBJ2-7; TRBD1 agrees at 9 bases. This CDR3 comprises 14 residues. The junction had 7 bases not matched to a gene; V was cut back by 4 bases and J by 6 bases. CDR1 is MNHEY and CDR2 is SMNVEV in the germline V gene (reference sequence). The CDR3 sequence: CASSSGQGGLEQYF. In DNA, the CDR3 is TGTGCCAGCAGTTCGGGACAGGGAGGACTCGAGCAGTACTTC.

This clonotype was observed at least ten times. The chain recombines TRBV20-1 with TRBJ2-3; D is uncertain. CDR3 length: 12 residues. Germline-derived CDR1 and CDR2 are DFQATT and SNEGSKA (reference sequence). Between the trimmed V and J ends, which lost 3 bases and 6 bases, there was a span of 10 bases. This CDR3 is CSASGFGDTQYF. DNA of the CDR3: TGCAGTGCTAGTGGTTTCGGTGATACGCAGTATTTT.

The chain employs TRBV7-2 and TRBJ1-3, with 8 bases matching TRBD1. CDR3 length: 15 residues. CDR1 and CDR2 from the germline V gene are SGHTA and FQGNSA. After removal of 5 bases from V and 7 bases from J, the junction contained 10 bases not matched to a gene. The CDR3 DNA sequence: TGTGCCAGCAGCCAAAGGACAGGGTCGAGGAACACCATATATTTT. It codes for CASSQRTGSRNTIYF.

This clonotype has a count of ten or more. This sequence joins TRBV28 and TRBJ1-3; D is uncertain. CDR1 is MDHEN and CDR2 is SYDVKM in the germline V gene. V lost 5 bases, J lost 0 bases, and 8 bases lay in between. The length of the CDR3 is 14 residues. CDR3 coding DNA: TGTGCCAGCAGTATACCTAACTCTGGAAACACCATATATTTT. It specifies CASSIPNSGNTIYF. The whole variable domain, filled in from reference TRBV28 and TRBJ1-3, reads DVKVTQSSRYLVKRTGEKVFLECVQDMDHENMFWYRQDPGLGLRLIYFSYDVKMKEKGDIPEGYSVSREKKERFSLILESASTNQTSMYLCASSIPNSGNTIYFGEGSWLTVV.

This clonotype was detected a few times. The CDR3 loop reads CASTASGGTDTQYF. CDR3 in DNA: TGTGCCAGCACCGCTAGCGGAGGCACAGATACGCAGTATTTT. This chain links TRBV3-1 with TRBJ2-3, with 7 bases that match TRBD2. J gave up 1 base and V 7 bases, and 5 bases lay outside the gene matches. The CDR3 runs 14 residues. Germline V lookup: CDR1 LGHDT, CDR2 YNNKEL (reference sequence).

This clonotype was observed at least ten times. This chain uses TRBV6-5 with TRBJ1-1, with 7 bases lining up with TRBD1. Trimming took 6 bases from V and 0 from J; bases not matched to a gene: 4. CDR3 length: 14 amino acids. CDR1 MNHEY and CDR2 SVGAGI come from the germline V gene. CDR3 DNA sequence: TGTGCCAGCAGACGGGACAGCTTGAACACTGAAGCTTTCTTT. Protein sequence: CASRRDSLNTEAFF.